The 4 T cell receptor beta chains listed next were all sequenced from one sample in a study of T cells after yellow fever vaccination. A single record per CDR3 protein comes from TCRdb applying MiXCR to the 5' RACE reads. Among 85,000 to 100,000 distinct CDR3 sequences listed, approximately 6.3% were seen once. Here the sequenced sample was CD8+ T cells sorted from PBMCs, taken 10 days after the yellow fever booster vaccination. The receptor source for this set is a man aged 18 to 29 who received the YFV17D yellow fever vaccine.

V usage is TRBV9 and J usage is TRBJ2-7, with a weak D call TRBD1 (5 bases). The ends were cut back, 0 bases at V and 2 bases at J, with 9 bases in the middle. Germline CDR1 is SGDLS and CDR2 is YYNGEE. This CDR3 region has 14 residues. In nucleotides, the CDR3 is TGTGCCAGCAGCGTAGAAGCCAGGGCCTACGAGCAGTACTTC. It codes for CASSVEARAYEQYF.

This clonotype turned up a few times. The CDR3 protein is CASSQGGKLFF. CDR3 bases: TGTGCCAGCAGTCAGGGGGGAAAACTGTTTTTT. The chain couples TRBV27 to TRBJ1-4; 7 bases align to TRBD1. The CDR3 spans 11 residues. Germline assignment: CDR1 MNHEY and CDR2 SMNVEV (reference sequence). After removal of 5 bases from V and 10 bases from J, the junction contained 1 base not matched to a gene.

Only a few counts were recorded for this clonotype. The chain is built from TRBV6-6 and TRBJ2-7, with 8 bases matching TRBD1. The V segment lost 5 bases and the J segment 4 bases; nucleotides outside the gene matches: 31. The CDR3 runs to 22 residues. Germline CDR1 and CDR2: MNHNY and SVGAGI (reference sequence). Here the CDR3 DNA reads TGTGCCAGCAGTGGAGGAGGACAGGGTATTCTCGGGAAGGTTAGGGTTACATACGAGCAGTACTTC. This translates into CASSGGGQGILGKVRVTYEQYF.

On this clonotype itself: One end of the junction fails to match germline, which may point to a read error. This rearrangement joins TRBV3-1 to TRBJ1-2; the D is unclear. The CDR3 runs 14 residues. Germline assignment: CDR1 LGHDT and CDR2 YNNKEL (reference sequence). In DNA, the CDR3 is TGTGCCAGCAGCCAGTCGAAAGGGCGTCGGACGGAGTACTTC. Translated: CASSQSKGRRTEYF.